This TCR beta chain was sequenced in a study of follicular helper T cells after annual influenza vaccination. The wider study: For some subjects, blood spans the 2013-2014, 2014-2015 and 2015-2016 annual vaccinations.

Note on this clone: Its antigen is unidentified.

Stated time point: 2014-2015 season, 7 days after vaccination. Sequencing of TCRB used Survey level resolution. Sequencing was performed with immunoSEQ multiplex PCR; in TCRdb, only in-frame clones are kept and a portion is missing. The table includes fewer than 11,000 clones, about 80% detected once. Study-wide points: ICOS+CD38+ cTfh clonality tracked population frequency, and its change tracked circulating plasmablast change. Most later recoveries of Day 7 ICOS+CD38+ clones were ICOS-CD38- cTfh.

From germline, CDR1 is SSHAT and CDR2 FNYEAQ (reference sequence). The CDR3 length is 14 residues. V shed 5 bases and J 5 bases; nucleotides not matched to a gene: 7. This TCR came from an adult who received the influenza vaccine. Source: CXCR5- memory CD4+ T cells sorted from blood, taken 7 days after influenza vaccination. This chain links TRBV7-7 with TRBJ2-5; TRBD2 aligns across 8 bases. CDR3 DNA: TGTGCCAGCAGCGTCCAGAGCGGGAGTGAGACCCAGTACTTC. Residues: CASSVQSGSETQYF.